This T cell receptor (beta chain) originates from a study of tumor and adjacent non-tumor tissue in lung cancer. Across the study: There were some 12 adenocarcinoma, 2 squamous cell carcinoma and 1 small cell lung cancer cases. The patients, around 9 men and four to six women, were roughly 30 to 76 with stage I to III disease. Whole-study results and caveats: In normal lung, the top 100 clones were significantly more dominant than in tumor.

The template was RNA from unsorted bulk tissue. The normal lung tissue was taken more than 3 cm from the tumor edge. Chemotherapy-naive patients with new lung cancer underwent thoracic surgery in China, August–November 2014. This clonotype was seen a single time. Its antigen is currently unknown. A modified ARM-PCR protocol with three rounds of nested PCR amplified TCRbeta. Each CDR3 protein gets one entry after TCRdb re-called the multiplex PCR reads with MiXCR. Among approximately 90,000 distinct CDR3 sequences listed, around 82% were seen once. What was sequenced was distant non-tumor lung tissue. The sequence was collected from a woman in her forties or fifties with non-small cell lung cancer.

The CDR3 protein is CASRLSGGTQYF. DNA for the CDR3: TGTGCCAGCAGGTTATCAGGAGGTACGCAGTATTTT. V gene TRBV11-2 combines with J gene TRBJ2-3; possibly TRBD2 for D (5 bases). In germline, CDR1 is SGHAT, CDR2 FQNNGV. There are 12 residues in the CDR3. V lost 6 bases to trimming and J lost 8 bases, with 12 bases between them.